This TCR beta chain originates from a study of control samples from healthy donors and cancer patients. The CDR3 loop spans 14 amino acids. Trimming left V 3 bases short and J 2 bases short, with 11 bases between. Germline V gives CDR1 SGHVS, CDR2 FQNEAQ. Assay used: immunoSEQ multiplex PCR; TCRdb lists only in-frame clones, some missing. The top ten hold approximately 1.4% of the sample, which has around 200,000 clones, roughly 91% seen once. This chain links TRBV7-8 with TRBJ2-7; no clear D gene. The clonotype comes from a woman between 25 and 40 years old in good health. The sequenced sample consisted of blood. CDR3 sequence: CASSFRGNPYEQYF. CDR3 bases: TGTGCCAGCAGCTTCCGAGGTAACCCCTACGAGCAGTACTTC.